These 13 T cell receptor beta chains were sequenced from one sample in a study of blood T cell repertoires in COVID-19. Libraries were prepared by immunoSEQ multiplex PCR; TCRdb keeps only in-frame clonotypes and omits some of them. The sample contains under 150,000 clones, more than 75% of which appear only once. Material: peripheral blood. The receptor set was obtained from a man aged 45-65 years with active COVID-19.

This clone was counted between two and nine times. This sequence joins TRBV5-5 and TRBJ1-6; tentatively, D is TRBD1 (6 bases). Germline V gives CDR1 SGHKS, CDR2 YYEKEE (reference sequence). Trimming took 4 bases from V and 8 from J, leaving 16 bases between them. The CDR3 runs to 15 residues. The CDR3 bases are TGTGCCAGCAGCCCCGAACAGGGAACCTATTCACCCCTCCACTTT. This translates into CASSPEQGTYSPLHF.

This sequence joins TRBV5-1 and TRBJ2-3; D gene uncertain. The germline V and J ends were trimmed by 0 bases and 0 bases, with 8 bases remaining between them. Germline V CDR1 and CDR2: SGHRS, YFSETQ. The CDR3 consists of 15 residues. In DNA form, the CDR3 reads TGCGCCAGCAGCTTGGATCACTCTAGCACAGATACGCAGTATTTT. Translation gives CASSLDHSSTDTQYF.

CDR3 nucleotides: TGTGCCAGCAGCTTAGCGTTCGGTGCAACTAATGAAAAACTGTTTTTT. Protein: CASSLAFGATNEKLFF. J is TRBJ1-4 and V is TRBV7-9, with D hard to call. The V end lost 0 bases, the J end lost 0 bases, and 8 bases lay between the germline ends. Germline-derived CDR1 and CDR2 are SEHNR and FQNEAQ (reference sequence). The CDR3 length is 16 residues.

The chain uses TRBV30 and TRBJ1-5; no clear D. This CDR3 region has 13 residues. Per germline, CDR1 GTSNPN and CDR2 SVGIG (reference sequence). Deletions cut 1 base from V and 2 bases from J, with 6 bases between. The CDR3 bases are TGTGCCTGGAGTGGGCACGGCAATCAGCCCCAGCATTTT. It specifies CAWSGHGNQPQHF.

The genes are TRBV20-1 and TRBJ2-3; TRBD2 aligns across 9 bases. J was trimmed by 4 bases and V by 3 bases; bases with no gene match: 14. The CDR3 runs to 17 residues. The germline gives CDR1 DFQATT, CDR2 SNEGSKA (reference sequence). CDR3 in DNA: TGCAGTGCTAGTTTGGTTCTGAGGACTAGCGTTTCAGATACGCAGTATTTT. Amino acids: CSASLVLRTSVSDTQYF.

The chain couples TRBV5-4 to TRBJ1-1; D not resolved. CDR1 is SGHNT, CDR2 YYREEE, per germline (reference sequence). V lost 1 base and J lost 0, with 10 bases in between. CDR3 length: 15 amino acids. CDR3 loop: CASSLSAELNTEAFF. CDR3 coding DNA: TGTGCCAGCAGCTTGTCCGCAGAACTGAACACTGAAGCTTTCTTT.

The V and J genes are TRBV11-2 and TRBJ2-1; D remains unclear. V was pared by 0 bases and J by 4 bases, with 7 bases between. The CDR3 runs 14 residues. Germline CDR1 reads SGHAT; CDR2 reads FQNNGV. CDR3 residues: CASSLDGLYNEQFF. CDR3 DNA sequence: TGTGCCAGCAGCTTAGATGGGCTATACAATGAGCAGTTCTTC.

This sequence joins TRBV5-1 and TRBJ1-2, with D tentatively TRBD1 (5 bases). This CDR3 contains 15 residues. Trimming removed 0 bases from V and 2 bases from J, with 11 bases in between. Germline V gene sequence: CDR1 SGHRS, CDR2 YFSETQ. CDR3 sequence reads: CASSLGIRGNYGYTF. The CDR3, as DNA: TGCGCCAGCAGCTTGGGTATTCGGGGGAACTATGGCTACACCTTC.

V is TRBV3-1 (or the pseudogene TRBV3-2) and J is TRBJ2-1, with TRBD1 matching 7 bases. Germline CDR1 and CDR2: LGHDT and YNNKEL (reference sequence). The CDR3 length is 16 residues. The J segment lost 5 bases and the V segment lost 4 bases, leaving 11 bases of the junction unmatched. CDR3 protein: CASSRSGTEINNEQFF. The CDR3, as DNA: TGTGCCAGCAGCCGATCCGGGACAGAAATTAACAATGAGCAGTTCTTC.

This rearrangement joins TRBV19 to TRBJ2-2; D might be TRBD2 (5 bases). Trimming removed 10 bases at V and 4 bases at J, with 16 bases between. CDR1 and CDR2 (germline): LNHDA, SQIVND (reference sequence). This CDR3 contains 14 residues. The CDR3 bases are TGTGCCACAGCGGCGGTGCCAACCACCGGGGAGCTGTTTTTT. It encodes CATAAVPTTGELFF.

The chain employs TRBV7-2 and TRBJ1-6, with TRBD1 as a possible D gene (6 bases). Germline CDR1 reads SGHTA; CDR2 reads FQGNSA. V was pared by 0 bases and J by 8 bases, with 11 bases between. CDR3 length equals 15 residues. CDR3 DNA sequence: TGTGCCAGCAGCTTAGCACAGGGAGGGGATTCACCCCTCCACTTT. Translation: CASSLAQGGDSPLHF. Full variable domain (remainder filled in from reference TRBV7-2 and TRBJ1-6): GAGVSQSPSNKVTEKGKDVELRCDPISGHTALYWYRQSLGQGLEFLIYFQGNSAPDKSGLPSDRFSAERTGGSVSTLTIQRTQQEDSAVYLCASSLAQGGDSPLHFGNGTRLTVT.

CDR3: CASSRQTGYEQYF. CDR3 DNA: TGTGCCAGCAGCCGACAAACAGGGTACGAGCAGTACTTC. The chain couples TRBV7-3 to TRBJ2-7, with a weak D call TRBD1 (6 bases). Between the trimmed V and J ends, which lost 5 bases and 4 bases, there was a span of 12 bases. This CDR3 has 13 residues. Germline V lookup: CDR1 SGHTA, CDR2 FQGTGA.

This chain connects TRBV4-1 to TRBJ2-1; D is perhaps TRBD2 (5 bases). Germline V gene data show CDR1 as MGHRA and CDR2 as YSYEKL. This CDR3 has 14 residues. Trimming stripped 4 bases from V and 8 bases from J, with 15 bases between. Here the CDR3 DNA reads TGCGCCAGCAGCCCTCGAATGGTGGGAGATGAGCAGTTCTTC. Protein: CASSPRMVGDEQFF.